These 27 T cell receptor beta chains were all obtained from the same sample, sequenced in a study of T cell responses to AZD1222 COVID-19 vaccine. Data came from immunoSEQ multiplex PCR; TCRdb stores just in-frame clones and leaves some out. This sample yields 150,000 to 180,000 clones, of which around 87% are seen a single time; about 9% belongs to the top ten. The material was peripheral blood, obtained 28 days after the second AZD1222 dose. Receptors originate from an adult who received the AZD1222 COVID-19 vaccine.

The V and J genes are TRBV11-2 and TRBJ1-1; 8 bases are a match to TRBD1. The junction had 16 bases not matched to a gene; V was cut back by 5 bases and J by 11 bases. This CDR3 comprises 15 residues. CDR1 SGHAT and CDR2 FQNNGV come from the germline V gene. The CDR3 DNA is TGTGCCAGCAGCCGAGAAAGGACAGGGTTCCTTACGGCTTTCTTT. Amino acids: CASSRERTGFLTAFF.

This chain connects TRBV6-1 to TRBJ1-1; D gene uncertain. The CDR3 covers 16 residues. Germline values: CDR1 MNHNS, CDR2 SASEGT. V gave up 2 bases and J gave up 1 base, with 14 bases separating them. In nucleotides, the CDR3 is TGTGCCAGCAGTGAAAACGTCGGCAGAGGGAACACTGAAGCTTTCTTT. Amino acid sequence: CASSENVGRGNTEAFF.

The V and J genes are TRBV21-1 and TRBJ2-1; TRBD2 is taken as the D call from the table, unchecked against the DNA. TRBV21-1 is a pseudogene segment. This CDR3 contains 17 residues. The DNA for the CDR3 is TGTGCCAGCAGTATCTCCGGGACTAGCGGGAGGGCGTATGAGCAGTTCTTC. This codes for CASSISGTSGRAYEQFF.

This chain uses TRBV19 with TRBJ1-2; D unclear. V gave up 7 bases and J gave up 7 bases, with 4 bases separating them. The CDR3 covers 9 residues. The germline CDR1 and CDR2 sequences are LNHDA and SQIVND (reference sequence). The CDR3 is CASMGGYTF. CDR3 DNA: TGTGCCAGTATGGGTGGCTACACCTTC.

The chain combines TRBV28 with TRBJ2-3; D call uncertain. CDR1 is MDHEN, CDR2 SYDVKM, per germline. The CDR3 is 14 residues long. V lost 2 bases and J lost 5, with 11 bases in between. The CDR3, as DNA: TGTGCCAGCAGTTTAGACCGGAGTCGAGATACGCAGTATTTT. Its protein is CASSLDRSRDTQYF.

The V call is TRBV7-8, the J call TRBJ2-5; D ambiguous. V was trimmed by 5 bases and J by 4 bases, leaving 8 bases between them. Germline lookup yields CDR1 SGHVS and CDR2 FQNEAQ. This CDR3 has 12 amino acids. The CDR3 DNA reads TGTGCCAGCAGCCCCCAAGGAGAGACCCAGTACTTC. As protein: CASSPQGETQYF.

The chain is built from TRBV11-2 and TRBJ2-2, with 7 bases aligning to TRBD2. Trimming at V came to 6 bases and at J to 6 bases, leaving 7 bases not matched to a gene. Germline-derived CDR1 and CDR2 are SGHAT and FQNNGV. The CDR3 spans 14 residues. This chain's CDR3 is CASSQVRGSGELFF. CDR3 coding DNA: TGTGCCAGCAGTCAGGTGCGGGGGTCCGGGGAGCTGTTTTTT.

The rearrangement links TRBV29-1 to TRBJ1-5, with 11 bases identical to TRBD1. Germline assignment: CDR1 SQVTM and CDR2 ANQGSEA. With 7 bases clipped from V and 4 bases from J, the junction kept 3 bases outside the gene matches. There are 13 residues in the CDR3. The CDR3 loop reads CSAGTGGNQPQHF. Here the CDR3 DNA reads TGCAGCGCCGGGACAGGGGGTAATCAGCCCCAGCATTTT. Variable domain in full (rest from reference TRBV29-1 and TRBJ1-5): SAVISQKPSRDICQRGTSLTIQCQVDSQVTMMFWYRQQPGQSLTLIATANQGSEATYESGFVIDKFPISRPNLTFSTLTVSNMSPEDSSIYLCSAGTGGNQPQHFGDGTRLSIL.

The chain has TRBV3-1 (or the pseudogene TRBV3-2) and TRBJ1-2, with 7 nucleotides matching TRBD1. The CDR3 has 16 residues. The germline V gene encodes CDR1 LGHDT and CDR2 YNNKEL (reference sequence). Trimming at V came to 1 base and at J to 5 bases, leaving 10 bases not matched to a gene. The CDR3 protein is CASSQGQDRPSYGYTF. The CDR3 nucleotides are TGTGCCAGCAGCCAAGGGCAGGACAGGCCCAGTTATGGCTACACCTTC.

This clone was observed once. The chain couples TRBV7-2 to TRBJ1-5; D gene ambiguous. Trimming took 1 base from V and 4 from J, leaving 5 bases between them. CDR1 and CDR2 from the germline V gene are SGHTA and FQGNSA. This CDR3 is 13 amino acids long. CDR3 nucleotide sequence: TGTGCCAGCAGCTTAGAGAGAAATCAGCCCCAGCATTTT. This translates into CASSLERNQPQHF.

V gene TRBV28 combines with J gene TRBJ2-7; D possibly corresponds to TRBD2 (6 bases). The germline gives CDR1 MDHEN, CDR2 SYDVKM. With 7 bases removed from V and 3 bases from J, the gap between germline ends came to 16 bases. This CDR3 has 14 amino acids. This chain's CDR3 is CASTGTTGGYEQYF. The CDR3 DNA is TGTGCCAGCACCGGGACCACCGGGGGCTACGAGCAGTACTTC.

The gene calls are TRBV4-3 and TRBJ2-7; TRBD1 might be the D (5 bases). The V gene lost 0 bases and the J gene lost 3 bases, with 6 bases spanning the gap. Germline V gene sequence: CDR1 LGHNA, CDR2 YSLEER. CDR3 length: 13 residues. DNA of the CDR3: TGCGCCAGCAGCCAAGACAGGGTCTACGAGCAGTACTTC. Translating gives CASSQDRVYEQYF.

This sequence joins TRBV3-1 (or the pseudogene TRBV3-2) and TRBJ2-5, with no clear D. This CDR3 comprises 14 residues. The germline gives CDR1 LGHDT, CDR2 YNNKEL (reference sequence). Trimming shortened V by 3 bases and J by 5 bases, and 13 bases separated the two germline ends. The CDR3 loop reads CASSHRAGLETQYF. The CDR3, as DNA: TGTGCCAGCAGCCATCGTGCAGGTTTGGAGACCCAGTACTTC.

This sequence joins TRBV4-2 and TRBJ1-3; D is perhaps TRBD1 (5 bases). With 3 bases removed from V and 4 bases from J, the gap between germline ends came to 13 bases. The CDR3 loop spans 15 amino acids. CDR1 is LGHNA and CDR2 is YNFKEQ in the germline V gene. The CDR3 DNA reads as TGTGCCAGCAGCCAGGGTCGAGGGGTCGGAAACACCATATATTTT. Translating it yields CASSQGRGVGNTIYF.

The CDR3 spells CASSMGRDNSPLHF. The CDR3 DNA follows: TGTGCCAGTAGTATGGGCAGGGATAATTCACCCCTCCACTTT. This chain uses TRBV19 with TRBJ1-6; perhaps TRBD1 as D (5 bases). V lost 3 bases and J 5 bases, leaving 8 bases between the germline ends. In germline, CDR1 is LNHDA, CDR2 SQIVND (reference sequence). This CDR3 spans 14 amino acids.

This chain joins TRBV2 and TRBJ1-5, with D tentatively TRBD1 (5 bases). V lost 6 bases and J lost 0, with 9 bases in between. Germline V gives CDR1 SNHLY, CDR2 FYNNEI. The CDR3 is 14 residues long. CDR3 coding DNA: TGTGCCAGCAGGGACACGACTAGCAATCAGCCCCAGCATTTT. Protein: CASRDTTSNQPQHF.

The rearrangement joins TRBV29-1 to TRBJ2-1; D is possibly TRBD1 or TRBD2 (5 bases each). The length of the CDR3 is 15 residues. The V gene's germline CDR1 is SQVTM and CDR2 ANQGSEA. The V end lost 5 bases, the J end lost 12 bases, and 26 bases lay between the germline ends. CDR3 sequence reads: CSVLPPGPSRSGQFF. DNA for the CDR3: TGCAGCGTTCTCCCTCCGGGACCCTCTCGAAGTGGGCAGTTCTTC.

The chain links TRBV6-1 to TRBJ1-2; the match to TRBD1 covers 7 bases. The V gene end was trimmed by 2 bases and the J gene end by 4 bases; junction bases not matched to a gene: 4. There are 14 residues in the CDR3. Germline CDR1 and CDR2: MNHNS and SASEGT. CDR3 DNA: TGTGCCAGCAGTGAACAGGGGGGCGGCTATGGCTACACCTTC. Its protein is CASSEQGGGYGYTF.

V gene TRBV4-1 combines with J gene TRBJ2-5; D call uncertain. Germline CDR1 reads MGHRA; CDR2 reads YSYEKL. V was cut by 2 bases and J by 3 bases, with 7 bases left in between. CDR3 length equals 13 residues. CDR3 sequence (DNA): TGCGCCAGCAGCCAACCCAACGAAGAGACCCAGTACTTC. Protein product: CASSQPNEETQYF.

This chain joins TRBV7-3 and TRBJ2-7, with D possibly called TRBD1 or TRBD2 (5 bases each). The germline CDR1 and CDR2 sequences are SGHTA and FQGTGA. The V and J ends lost 5 bases and 3 bases respectively, with 11 bases between them. The length of the CDR3 is 13 residues. The CDR3 protein is CASSPGPNYEQYF. CDR3 DNA sequence: TGTGCCAGCAGCCCGGGGCCCAACTACGAGCAGTACTTC. The complete variable domain, with remaining parts taken from reference TRBV7-3 and TRBJ2-7, reads GAGVSQTPSNKVTEKGKYVELRCDPISGHTALYWYRQSLGQGPEFLIYFQGTGAADDSGLPNDRFFAVRPEGSVSTLKIQRTERGDSAVYLCASSPGPNYEQYFGPGTRLTVT.

The chain recombines TRBV28 with TRBJ2-1; D is unclear. Trimming pared 1 base from V and 0 bases from J, leaving 7 bases between. The CDR3 is made up of 15 amino acids. Germline V gene lookup returns CDR1 MDHEN and CDR2 SYDVKM. The CDR3 region is CASSLLASSYNEQFF. The DNA for the CDR3 is TGTGCCAGCAGTTTATTGGCTAGCTCCTACAATGAGCAGTTCTTC.

The chain recombines TRBV15 with TRBJ1-1; 8 bases fit TRBD1. Trimming removed 4 bases from V and 4 bases from J; junction bases left unmatched: 8. There are 15 residues in the CDR3. Per the germline V gene, CDR1 is LNHNV and CDR2 is YYDKDF (reference sequence). The CDR3 bases are TGTGCCACCAGCATGGACAGGGTGAGTGGCACTGAAGCTTTCTTT. Its translation is CATSMDRVSGTEAFF.

The chain uses TRBV19 and TRBJ1-1; D is unclear. CDR1 and CDR2 from the germline V gene are LNHDA and SQIVND (reference sequence). V dropped 5 bases and J dropped 5 bases, with 15 bases sitting between them. There are 14 residues in the CDR3. The CDR3 is CASSRDTLGTEAFF. Written as DNA, the CDR3 is TGTGCCAGTAGTCGCGACACCCTGGGGACTGAAGCTTTCTTT. The whole variable domain, remainder taken from reference TRBV19 and TRBJ1-1, is DGGITQSPKYLFRKEGQNVTLSCEQNLNHDAMYWYRQDPGQGLRLIYYSQIVNDFQKGDIAEGYSVSREKKESFPLTVTSAQKNPTAFYLCASSRDTLGTEAFFGQGTRLTVV.

The chain has TRBV24-1 and TRBJ2-3; D is ambiguous. Per germline, CDR1 KGHDR and CDR2 SFDVKD. The CDR3 runs to 14 residues. V dropped 0 bases and J dropped 1 base, with 4 bases sitting between them. CDR3 in amino acids: CATSDLGRTDTQYF. In nucleotides, the CDR3 is TGTGCCACCAGTGATTTGGGGCGCACAGATACGCAGTATTTT.

The genes are TRBV3-1 (or the pseudogene TRBV3-2) and TRBJ2-3; no definite D call. Germline V lookup: CDR1 LGHDT, CDR2 YNNKEL (reference sequence). Between the trimmed V and J ends, which lost 4 bases and 0 bases, there was a span of 8 bases. This CDR3 region has 14 residues. This CDR3 reads CASSPLASTDTQYF. CDR3 DNA: TGTGCCAGCAGCCCTCTTGCTAGCACAGATACGCAGTATTTT.

This clone was detected a few times. This rearrangement joins TRBV10-3 to TRBJ1-3; 9 bases are shared with TRBD1. This CDR3 has 15 residues. Germline CDR1 reads ENHRY; CDR2 reads SYGVKD. Unmatched junction bases numbered 5, after V lost 6 bases and J lost 2 bases. The CDR3 region has the DNA TGTGCCATCAGAGACGACAGGGGGGCTGGAAACACCATATATTTT. Its protein product is CAIRDDRGAGNTIYF.

The chain employs TRBV5-1 and TRBJ2-1; D could derive from TRBD1 or TRBD2 (5 bases each). CDR3 length: 16 amino acids. V lost 0 bases, J lost 1 base, and 11 bases lay in between. Germline V gene data show CDR1 as SGHRS and CDR2 as YFSETQ. CDR3 DNA: TGCGCCAGCAGCTTGGATGAGGGGCGATCCTACAATGAGCAGTTCTTC. It is translated as CASSLDEGRSYNEQFF. The variable domain in full, completed from reference TRBV5-1 and TRBJ2-1, reads KAGVTQTPRYLIKTRGQQVTLSCSPISGHRSVSWYQQTPGQGLQFLFEYFSETQRNKGNFPGRFSGRQFSNSRSEMNVSTLELGDSALYLCASSLDEGRSYNEQFFGPGTRLTVL.